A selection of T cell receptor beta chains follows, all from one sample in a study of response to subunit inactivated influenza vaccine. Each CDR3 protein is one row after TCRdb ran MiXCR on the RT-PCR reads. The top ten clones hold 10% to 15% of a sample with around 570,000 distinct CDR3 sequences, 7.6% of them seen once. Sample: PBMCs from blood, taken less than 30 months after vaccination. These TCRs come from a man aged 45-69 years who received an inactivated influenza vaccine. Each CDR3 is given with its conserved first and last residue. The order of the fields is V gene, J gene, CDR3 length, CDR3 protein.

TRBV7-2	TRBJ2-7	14	CASSPRDRGSRQYF
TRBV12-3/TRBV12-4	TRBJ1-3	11	CASSLGNTIYF
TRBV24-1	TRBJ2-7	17	CATSDSSTGVMGYEQYF
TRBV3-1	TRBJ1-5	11	CASSQGGPQHF
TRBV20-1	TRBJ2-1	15	CSAIAGDNSYNEQFF
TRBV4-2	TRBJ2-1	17	CASGPELAGGFDYEQFF
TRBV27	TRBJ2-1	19	CASSPSALTLSLSGNEQFF
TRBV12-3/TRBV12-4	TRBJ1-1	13	CASTTGGNTEAFF
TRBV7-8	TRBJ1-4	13	CASSPGPREKLFF
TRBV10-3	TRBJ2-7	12	CATGDNSYEQYF
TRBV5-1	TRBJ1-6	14	CASRPGQGDSPLHF
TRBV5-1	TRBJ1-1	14	CASSDGNRVTEAFF
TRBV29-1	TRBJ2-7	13	CSAAGLAEYEQYF
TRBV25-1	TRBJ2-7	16	CASSEYGGTSPGEQYF
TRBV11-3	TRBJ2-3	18	CASSLGSWRGPPTDTQYF
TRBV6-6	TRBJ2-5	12	CAVSFPLETQYF
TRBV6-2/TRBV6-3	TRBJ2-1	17	CASSFSLGLERVNEQFF
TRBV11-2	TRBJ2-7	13	CASSLDFGSEQYF
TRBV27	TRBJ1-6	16	CASTRQGAGGGSPLHF
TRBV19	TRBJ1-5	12	CASSVSNQPQHF
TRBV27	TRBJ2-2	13	CASRIGVAGELFF
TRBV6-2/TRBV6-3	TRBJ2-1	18	CATTIVGSAPSSYNEQFF
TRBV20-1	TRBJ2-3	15	CSARDRTSGPDTQYF
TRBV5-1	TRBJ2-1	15	CASSFGTAYYNEQFF
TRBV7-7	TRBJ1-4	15	CASSLTSGPNEKLFF
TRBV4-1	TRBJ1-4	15	CASSRGTGFDEKLFF
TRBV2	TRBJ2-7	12	CASGGTIDEQYF
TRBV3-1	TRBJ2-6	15	CASSPTDSGANVLTF
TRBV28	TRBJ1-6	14	CASSLWTGGSPLHF
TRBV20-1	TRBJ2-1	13	CSARVAGYNEQFF
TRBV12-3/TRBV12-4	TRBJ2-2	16	CASSLDRLVNTGELFF
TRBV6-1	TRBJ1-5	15	CASSEGQAGNQPQHF
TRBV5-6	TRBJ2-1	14	CASSFGTENNEQFF
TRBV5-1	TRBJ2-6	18	CASSLTAAGGSGANVLTF
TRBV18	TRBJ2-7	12	CASSKDNYEQYF
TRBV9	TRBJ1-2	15	CASSVGGTGAYGYTF